This T cell receptor (beta chain) was sequenced during a study of blood T cells in healthy people across ages. Extraction of total RNA produced a minimum of 6 micrograms from each sample. Alongside a J-beta primer mix, a sample-barcoded 5' primer served in a second PCR lasting roughly 7 to 11 cycles. One entry per CDR3 protein results from TCRdb running MiXCR on the 5' RACE reads. The sample includes 1,800,000 or so distinct CDR3 sequences, about two fifths of them seen just once. The TCR comes from a human donor in good health. Source material: blood.

CDR3 amino acids: CASSAGTVDTQYF. Written as DNA, the CDR3 is TGTGCCAGCAGCGCAGGGACCGTAGATACGCAGTATTTT. The V gene is TRBV7-2, the J gene TRBJ2-3; either TRBD1 or TRBD2 may fit D (5 bases each). The CDR3 has 13 residues. Trimming took 5 bases from V and 5 from J, leaving 11 bases between them. The germline V gene encodes CDR1 SGHTA and CDR2 FQGNSA.